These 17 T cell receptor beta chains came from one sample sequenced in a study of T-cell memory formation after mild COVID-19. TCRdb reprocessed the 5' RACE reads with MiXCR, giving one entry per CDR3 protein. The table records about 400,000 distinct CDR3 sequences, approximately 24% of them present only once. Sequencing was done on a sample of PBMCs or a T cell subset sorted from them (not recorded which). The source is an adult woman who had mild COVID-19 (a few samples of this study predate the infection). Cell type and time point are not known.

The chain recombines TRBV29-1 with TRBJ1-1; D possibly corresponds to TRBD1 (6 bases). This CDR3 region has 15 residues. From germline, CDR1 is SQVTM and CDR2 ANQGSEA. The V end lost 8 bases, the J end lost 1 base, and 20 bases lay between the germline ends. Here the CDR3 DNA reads TGCAGCACTAACCGACCGACAGGAAGGAACACTGAAGCTTTCTTT. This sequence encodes CSTNRPTGRNTEAFF.

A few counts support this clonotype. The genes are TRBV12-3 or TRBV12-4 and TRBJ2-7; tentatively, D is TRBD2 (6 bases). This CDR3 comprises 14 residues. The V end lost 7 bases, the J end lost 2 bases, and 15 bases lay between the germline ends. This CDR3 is CASKAGTAAYEQYF. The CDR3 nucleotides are TGTGCCAGCAAAGCCGGGACTGCCGCCTACGAGCAGTACTTC.

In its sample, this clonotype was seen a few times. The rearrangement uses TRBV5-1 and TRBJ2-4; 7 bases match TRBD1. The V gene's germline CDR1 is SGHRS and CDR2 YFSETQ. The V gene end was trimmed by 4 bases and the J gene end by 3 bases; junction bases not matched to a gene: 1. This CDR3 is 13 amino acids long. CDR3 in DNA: TGCGCCAGCAGCAGGGACAGCAAAAACATTCAGTACTTC. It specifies CASSRDSKNIQYF.

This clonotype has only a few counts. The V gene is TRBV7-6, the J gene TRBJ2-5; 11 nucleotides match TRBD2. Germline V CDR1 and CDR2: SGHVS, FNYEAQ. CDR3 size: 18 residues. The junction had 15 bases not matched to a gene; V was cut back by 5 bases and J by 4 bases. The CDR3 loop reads CASSHWSASGRYGETQYF. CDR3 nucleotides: TGTGCCAGCAGCCATTGGTCGGCTAGCGGGAGGTACGGAGAGACCCAGTACTTC.

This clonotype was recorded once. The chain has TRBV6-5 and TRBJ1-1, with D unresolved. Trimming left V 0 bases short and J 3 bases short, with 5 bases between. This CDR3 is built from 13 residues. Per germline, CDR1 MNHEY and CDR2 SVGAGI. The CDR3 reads CASSYSPYTEAFF. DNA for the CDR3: TGTGCCAGCAGTTACTCCCCTTACACTGAAGCTTTCTTT.

The CDR3: CASLDYNEQFF. The CDR3 DNA reads as TGTGCCAGCCTCGACTACAATGAGCAGTTCTTC. The chain uses TRBV6-2 or TRBV6-3 and TRBJ2-1; D uncertain. The V gene lost 8 bases and the J gene lost 3 bases, with 5 bases spanning the gap. This CDR3 region has 11 residues. Germline CDR1 and CDR2: MNHEY and SVGEGT.

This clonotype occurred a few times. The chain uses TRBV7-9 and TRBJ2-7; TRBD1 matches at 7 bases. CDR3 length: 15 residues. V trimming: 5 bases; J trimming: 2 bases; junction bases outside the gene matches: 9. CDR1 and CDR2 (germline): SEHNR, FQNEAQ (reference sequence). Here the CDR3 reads CASSDSRDRPYEQYF. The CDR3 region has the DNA TGTGCCAGCAGCGATTCCCGGGACAGACCCTACGAGCAGTACTTC.

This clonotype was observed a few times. The CDR3 reads CATSDPRRDRGDGYTF. CDR3 DNA sequence: TGTGCCACCAGTGATCCCCGCCGGGACAGGGGTGATGGCTACACCTTC. This chain joins TRBV24-1 and TRBJ1-2; 10 bases align to TRBD1. The CDR3 consists of 16 residues. The germline CDR1 and CDR2 sequences are KGHDR and SFDVKD. V lost 3 bases and J lost 6; bases outside the gene matches: 9.

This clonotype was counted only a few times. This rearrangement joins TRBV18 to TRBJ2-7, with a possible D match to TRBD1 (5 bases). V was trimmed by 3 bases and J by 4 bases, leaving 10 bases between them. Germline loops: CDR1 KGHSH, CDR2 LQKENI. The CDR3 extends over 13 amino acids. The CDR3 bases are TGTGCCAGCTCACCGAAGGCAGGGTACGAGCAGTACTTC. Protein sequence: CASSPKAGYEQYF.

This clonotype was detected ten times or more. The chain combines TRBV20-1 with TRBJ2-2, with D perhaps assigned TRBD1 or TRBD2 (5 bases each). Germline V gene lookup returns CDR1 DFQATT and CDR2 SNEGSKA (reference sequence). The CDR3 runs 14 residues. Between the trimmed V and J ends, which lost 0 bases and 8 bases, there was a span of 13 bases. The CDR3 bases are TGCAGTGCTAGAGACCCGGGACCCAAGGGGGAGCTGTTTTTT. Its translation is CSARDPGPKGELFF.

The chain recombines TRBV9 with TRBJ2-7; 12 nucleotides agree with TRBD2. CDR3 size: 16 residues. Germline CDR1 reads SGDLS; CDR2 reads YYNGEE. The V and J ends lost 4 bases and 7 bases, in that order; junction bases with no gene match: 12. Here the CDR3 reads CASSRTSGIIMGEQYF. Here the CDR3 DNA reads TGTGCCAGCAGCCGGACTAGCGGGATCATAATGGGAGAGCAGTACTTC.

This chain's CDR3 is CASSLGASSPLHF. CDR3 bases: TGTGCCAGCAGCTTAGGTGCGAGTTCACCCCTCCACTTT. The chain joins TRBV7-9 to TRBJ1-6, with no clear D. V dropped 1 base and J dropped 9 bases, with 7 bases sitting between them. Germline V gene lookup returns CDR1 SEHNR and CDR2 FQNEAQ (reference sequence). The CDR3 extends over 13 amino acids. The full variable domain, completed using reference TRBV7-9 and TRBJ1-6, is DTGVSQNPRHKITKRGQNVTFRCDPISEHNRLYWYRQTLGQGPEFLTYFQNEAQLEKSRLLSDRFSAERPKGSFSTLEIQRTEQGDSAMYLCASSLGASSPLHFGNGTRLTVT.

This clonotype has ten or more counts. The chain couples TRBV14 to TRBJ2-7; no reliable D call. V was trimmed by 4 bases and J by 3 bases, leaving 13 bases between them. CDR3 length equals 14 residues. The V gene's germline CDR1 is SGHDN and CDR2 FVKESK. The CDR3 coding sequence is TGTGCCAGCAGCCGTGAGAGTGCCTTCTACGAGCAGTACTTC. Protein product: CASSRESAFYEQYF.

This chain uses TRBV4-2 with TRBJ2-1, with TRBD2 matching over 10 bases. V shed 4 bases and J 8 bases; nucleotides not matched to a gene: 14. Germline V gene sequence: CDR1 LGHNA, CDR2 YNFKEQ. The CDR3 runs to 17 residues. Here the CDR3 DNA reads TGTGCCAGCAGCCCTCCCGCAGCGGGAGGGGATTCAGATGAGCAGTTCTTC. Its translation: CASSPPAAGGDSDEQFF.

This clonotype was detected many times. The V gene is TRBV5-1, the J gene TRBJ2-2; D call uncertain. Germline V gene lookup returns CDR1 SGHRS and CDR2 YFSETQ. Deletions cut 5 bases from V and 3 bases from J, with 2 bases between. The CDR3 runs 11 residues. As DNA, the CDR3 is TGCGCCAGCAGTGACACCGGGGAGCTGTTTTTT. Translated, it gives CASSDTGELFF.

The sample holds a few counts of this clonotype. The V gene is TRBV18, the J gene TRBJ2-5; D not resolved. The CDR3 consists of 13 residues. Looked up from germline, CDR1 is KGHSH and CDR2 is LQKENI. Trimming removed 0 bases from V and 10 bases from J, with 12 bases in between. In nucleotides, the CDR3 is TGTGCCAGCTCACCACCAATTTCTCGTCGCCAGTACTTC. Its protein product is CASSPPISRRQYF.

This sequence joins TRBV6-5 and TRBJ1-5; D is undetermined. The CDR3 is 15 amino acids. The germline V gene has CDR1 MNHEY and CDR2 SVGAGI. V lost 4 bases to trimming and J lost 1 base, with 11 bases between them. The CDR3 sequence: CASSFRVGSNQPQHF. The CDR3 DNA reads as TGTGCCAGCAGTTTCCGCGTAGGGAGCAATCAGCCCCAGCATTTT.